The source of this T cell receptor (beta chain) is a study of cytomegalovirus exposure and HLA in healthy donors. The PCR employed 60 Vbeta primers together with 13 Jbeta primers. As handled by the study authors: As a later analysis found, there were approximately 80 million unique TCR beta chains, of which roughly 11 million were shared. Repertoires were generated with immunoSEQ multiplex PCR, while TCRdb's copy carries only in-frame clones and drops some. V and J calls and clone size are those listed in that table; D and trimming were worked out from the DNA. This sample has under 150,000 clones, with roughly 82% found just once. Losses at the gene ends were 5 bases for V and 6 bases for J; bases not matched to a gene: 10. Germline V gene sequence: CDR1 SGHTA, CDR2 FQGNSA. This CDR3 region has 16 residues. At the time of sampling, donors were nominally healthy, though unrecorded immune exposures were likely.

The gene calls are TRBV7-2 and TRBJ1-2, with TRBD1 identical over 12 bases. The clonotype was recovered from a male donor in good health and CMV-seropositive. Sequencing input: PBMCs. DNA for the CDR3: TGTGCCAGCAGCCCGGGACAGGGGGCGGTCAGACATGGCTACACCTTC. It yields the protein CASSPGQGAVRHGYTF. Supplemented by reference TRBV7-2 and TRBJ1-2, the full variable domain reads GAGVSQSPSNKVTEKGKDVELRCDPISGHTALYWYRQSLGQGLEFLIYFQGNSAPDKSGLPSDRFSAERTGGSVSTLTIQRTQQEDSAVYLCASSPGQGAVRHGYTFGSGTRLTVV.